These 13 T cell receptor beta chains originate from one sample sequenced in a study of blood T cells in healthy people across ages. Primers used in a second PCR of roughly 6 to 12 cycles were a sample-barcoded 5' primer and a J-beta primer mix. TCRdb recomputed calls from the 5' RACE reads with MiXCR, one row per CDR3 protein. The data show 1.4 million or so distinct CDR3 sequences, roughly two fifths seen once. Sequencing input: blood. Every receptor here comes from a woman under 30 in good health.

About this clonotype itself: Its ends do not fully match the called genes, so a read error is possible. This chain links TRBV12-3 or TRBV12-4 with TRBJ2-3; D is ambiguous. This CDR3 contains 14 residues. DNA of the CDR3: TGTGCCAGCCGTTTAGGCCAAAGCACAGATACGCAGTATTTT. Translation gives CASRLGQSTDTQYF.

In this sample, this clonotype turned up a few times. The V gene is TRBV20-1, the J gene TRBJ2-3; 8 bases are shared with TRBD1. This CDR3 is built from 14 residues. The V gene's germline CDR1 is DFQATT and CDR2 SNEGSKA (reference sequence). V shed 6 bases, J shed 3 bases, and the junction held 8 bases outside the gene matches. This CDR3 is CSALTGVWTDTQYF. Here the CDR3 DNA reads TGCAGTGCGCTGACAGGGGTTTGGACAGATACGCAGTATTTT.

V usage is TRBV20-1 and J usage is TRBJ2-3; D may be TRBD2 (7 bases). This CDR3 spans 14 amino acids. Looked up from germline, CDR1 is DFQATT and CDR2 is SNEGSKA (reference sequence). Trimming took off 1 base at V and 5 bases at J, with 13 bases between the two ends. This chain's CDR3 is CSARVGGAGDTQYF. The CDR3 nucleotides are TGCAGTGCTAGAGTTGGGGGGGCTGGAGATACGCAGTATTTT.

This clonotype turned up a few times. V is TRBV7-8 and J is TRBJ2-1, with 10 bases fitting TRBD2. CDR1 and CDR2 from the germline V gene are SGHVS and FQNEAQ. Losses at the gene ends were 2 bases for V and 14 bases for J; bases not matched to a gene: 18. CDR3 length equals 17 residues. The CDR3 nucleotides are TGTGCCAGCAGCTTAAAACTAGCGGGATCGGGACCCAATAAGGAGTTCTTC. Its protein is CASSLKLAGSGPNKEFF.

V is TRBV10-1 and J is TRBJ2-1; possible D gene TRBD2, 6 bases. V lost 0 bases to trimming and J lost 13 bases, with 16 bases between them. The CDR3 spans 14 residues. Germline CDR1 WNHNN, CDR2 SYGVQD (reference sequence). In DNA, the CDR3 is TGCGCCAGCAGTGAGTCCGGGGGATCAGAGACCCAGTTCTTC. It codes for CASSESGGSETQFF.

The rearrangement uses TRBV3-1 and TRBJ2-2, with a tentative D call TRBD2 (5 bases). This CDR3 region has 14 residues. CDR1 is LGHDT, CDR2 YNNKEL, per germline (reference sequence). Trimming left V 0 bases short and J 6 bases short, with 8 bases between. In DNA, the CDR3 is TGTGCCAGCAGCCAAGATCTGAGGGCCGGGGAGCTGTTTTTT. It is translated as CASSQDLRAGELFF.

This chain links TRBV29-1 with TRBJ2-4, with D possibly TRBD1 on 5 matching bases. V was cut by 4 bases and J by 8 bases, with 18 bases left in between. This CDR3 comprises 14 residues. CDR1 is SQVTM, CDR2 ANQGSEA, per germline. The DNA of the CDR3 is TGCAGCGTTGGGGTCCTTATAGGGGAAGACATTCAGTACTTC. It encodes CSVGVLIGEDIQYF.

The chain employs TRBV20-1 and TRBJ2-4; D is uncertain. The V and J ends lost 0 bases and 13 bases respectively, with 22 bases between them. This CDR3 spans 15 amino acids. Per germline, CDR1 DFQATT and CDR2 SNEGSKA (reference sequence). For the CDR3, the DNA is TGCAGTGCTAGAGATCGGACCATAGCTCGCAATGAGCAGTACTTC. It codes for CSARDRTIARNEQYF.

This clonotype was observed at least ten times. V usage is TRBV6-2 or TRBV6-3 and J usage is TRBJ2-6; D gene uncertain. Per the germline V gene, CDR1 is MNHEY and CDR2 is SVGEGT. The CDR3 length is 13 residues. Trimming stripped 6 bases from V and 2 bases from J, with 5 bases between. In nucleotides, the CDR3 is TGTGCCAGCAGCCCCGCTGGGGCCAACGTCCTGACTTTC. Protein sequence: CASSPAGANVLTF.

The CDR3 nucleotides read TGTGCCAGCAGTGATCACGGGGGATCCTACGAGCAGTACTTC. This codes for CASSDHGGSYEQYF. The V gene is TRBV25-1, the J gene TRBJ2-7; possible D gene TRBD2, 6 bases. Germline V lookup: CDR1 MGHDK, CDR2 SYGVNS. The CDR3 covers 14 residues. V was clipped by 3 bases and J by 1 base, with 10 bases between them.

Here the CDR3 DNA reads TGTGCCAGCAGCTTAGACGGGACAGGGACGAACACTGAAGCTTTCTTT. It codes for CASSLDGTGTNTEAFF. This sequence joins TRBV7-2 and TRBJ1-1; 9 nucleotides match TRBD1. V lost 1 base, J lost 1 base, and 4 bases stayed unmatched. The CDR3 is 16 amino acids. Germline V CDR1 and CDR2: SGHTA, FQGNSA.

The V gene is TRBV27, the J gene TRBJ1-1; the match to TRBD1 covers 7 bases. The J segment lost 5 bases and the V segment lost 1 base, leaving 13 bases of the junction unmatched. Per the germline V gene, CDR1 is MNHEY and CDR2 is SMNVEV (reference sequence). This CDR3 region has 17 residues. DNA for the CDR3: TGTGCCAGCAGTTTATATATGGCAGGGGGTCGTGGAACTGAAGCTTTCTTT. Protein product: CASSLYMAGGRGTEAFF.

Note on this clonotype: The junction shows a germline mismatch at one end, possibly a read error. The V gene is TRBV20-1, the J gene TRBJ2-5, with D perhaps TRBD2 (6 bases). The J call is in doubt because the DNA end fits TRBJ2-7 better. Germline V lookup: CDR1 DFQATT, CDR2 SNEGSKA (reference sequence). The CDR3 is 15 amino acids. The CDR3: CSANPRRGDSDEQYF. The CDR3 bases are TGCAGTGCTAACCCCCGCCGAGGGGACTCCGACGAGCAGTACTTC.